The 26 T cell receptor beta chains below were found in one sample sequenced in a study of OX40 agonist ivuxolimab in advanced cancers. TCRdb's table, derived via immunoSEQ multiplex PCR, lists solely in-frame clones and lacks some. The repertoire consists of 65,000 to 85,000 clones, with more than 85% occurring once and the leading ten covering 2% to 3%. The sequencing here drew on CD4+ or CD8+ T cells sorted from blood, taken in a trial of the OX40 agonist ivuxolimab. These receptors were collected from an adult with an advanced solid tumor such as melanoma, head and neck, liver or kidney cancer.

This clone came up once. The chain combines TRBV9 with TRBJ2-1; TRBD1 might be the D (6 bases). V shed 0 bases and J shed 0 bases, with 10 bases lying between them. Germline lookup yields CDR1 SGDLS and CDR2 YYNGEE. The CDR3 has 16 residues. The CDR3: CASSVVGQSSYNEQFF. The CDR3, as DNA: TGTGCCAGCAGCGTAGTAGGACAGAGCTCCTACAATGAGCAGTTCTTC.

The chain combines TRBV28 with TRBJ1-2, with 8 bases fitting TRBD1. The CDR3 consists of 17 residues. J was trimmed by 3 bases and V by 4 bases; bases with no gene match: 13. CDR1 and CDR2 from the germline V gene are MDHEN and SYDVKM. The CDR3 is CASSSSPGQGNHYGYTF. In DNA, the CDR3 is TGTGCCAGCAGTTCCTCCCCCGGACAGGGAAACCACTATGGCTACACCTTC.

The rearrangement joins TRBV7-2 to TRBJ2-1, with 9 bases identical to TRBD1. The J segment lost 8 bases and the V segment lost 3 bases, leaving 8 bases of the junction unmatched. The CDR3 consists of 15 residues. From germline, CDR1 is SGHTA and CDR2 FQGNSA. CDR3 protein: CASSFSGTGNYEQFF. CDR3 coding DNA: TGTGCCAGCAGCTTTTCCGGGACAGGGAATTATGAGCAGTTCTTC.

This chain links TRBV28 with TRBJ1-2, with D perhaps TRBD1 (6 bases). Germline assignment: CDR1 MDHEN and CDR2 SYDVKM. The CDR3 is 16 amino acids. V was pared by 7 bases and J by 4 bases, with 22 bases between. This CDR3 reads CASKGSGAGVIYGYTF. As DNA, the CDR3 is TGTGCCAGCAAGGGGAGCGGGGCAGGGGTTATCTATGGCTACACCTTC.

The rearrangement joins TRBV5-1 to TRBJ2-7; D unclear. CDR1 is SGHRS, CDR2 YFSETQ, per germline. CDR3 length: 11 residues. V lost 1 base to trimming and J lost 3 bases, with 2 bases between them. CDR3 residues: CASSLYYEQYF. In DNA form, the CDR3 reads TGCGCCAGCAGCTTGTACTACGAGCAGTACTTC. Complete variable domain (other parts from reference TRBV5-1 and TRBJ2-7): KAGVTQTPRYLIKTRGQQVTLSCSPISGHRSVSWYQQTPGQGLQFLFEYFSETQRNKGNFPGRFSGRQFSNSRSEMNVSTLELGDSALYLCASSLYYEQYFGPGTRLTVT.

This clone was seen once. This chain joins TRBV7-3 and TRBJ2-2; perhaps D is TRBD1 or TRBD2 (5 bases each). Trimming left V 5 bases short and J 9 bases short, with 13 bases between. The CDR3 loop spans 13 amino acids. Germline V gives CDR1 SGHTA, CDR2 FQGTGA. The CDR3 protein is CASSTDRGRELFF. Here the CDR3 DNA reads TGTGCCAGCAGCACTGATCGGGGCAGGGAGCTGTTTTTT.

The chain couples TRBV28 to TRBJ1-1; D unclear. With 6 bases removed from V and 0 bases from J, the gap between germline ends came to 8 bases. This CDR3 spans 13 amino acids. Germline CDR1 is MDHEN and CDR2 is SYDVKM. In DNA form, the CDR3 reads TGTGCCAGCAGGTACCCAATGAACACTGAAGCTTTCTTT. Translation gives CASRYPMNTEAFF.

The J gene is TRBJ2-1, the V gene TRBV5-1, with D unresolved. Between the trimmed V and J ends, which lost 4 bases and 10 bases, there was a span of 12 bases. The germline gives CDR1 SGHRS, CDR2 YFSETQ. This CDR3 region has 12 residues. CDR3 DNA: TGCGCCAGCAGCCCCACGGGCATCGAGCAGTTCTTC. Encoded protein: CASSPTGIEQFF. Full variable domain (rest looked up from reference TRBV5-1 and TRBJ2-1): KAGVTQTPRYLIKTRGQQVTLSCSPISGHRSVSWYQQTPGQGLQFLFEYFSETQRNKGNFPGRFSGRQFSNSRSEMNVSTLELGDSALYLCASSPTGIEQFFGPGTRLTVL.

V gene TRBV2 combines with J gene TRBJ1-5, with D perhaps matching TRBD1 (5 bases). The CDR3 loop spans 13 amino acids. V lost 7 bases and J 5 bases, leaving 12 bases between the germline ends. The germline V gene has CDR1 SNHLY and CDR2 FYNNEI. Here the CDR3 reads CASNPGIYQPQHF. In DNA form, the CDR3 reads TGTGCCAGCAATCCAGGGATCTATCAGCCCCAGCATTTT.

V usage is TRBV6-1 and J usage is TRBJ1-4; TRBD1 is a possible D gene (5 bases). Germline V gives CDR1 MNHNS, CDR2 SASEGT. The CDR3 has 15 amino acids. The ends were cut back, 3 bases at V and 0 bases at J, with 8 bases in the middle. CDR3 DNA: TGTGCCAGCAGTGAGGGGGGTACAACTAATGAAAAACTGTTTTTT. It yields the protein CASSEGGTTNEKLFF.

This chain uses TRBV12-5 with TRBJ1-5; a weak D match, TRBD1 (6 bases). The CDR3 loop spans 13 amino acids. V dropped 4 bases and J dropped 4 bases, with 8 bases sitting between them. Germline lookup yields CDR1 LGHNT and CDR2 FRNRAP. CDR3 sequence (DNA): TGTGCTAGTGGTTCAGGGGAGAATCAGCCCCAGCATTTT. Encoded protein: CASGSGENQPQHF.

This chain uses TRBV5-4 with TRBJ2-5; TRBD2 matches at 12 bases. Germline values: CDR1 SGHNT, CDR2 YYREEE (reference sequence). The length of the CDR3 is 17 residues. V trimming: 0 bases; J trimming: 5 bases; junction bases outside the gene matches: 8. The DNA of the CDR3 is TGTGCCAGCAGCTTGGACGGGCTAGCGGGGGGGAAGGAGACCCAGTACTTC. Its protein product is CASSLDGLAGGKETQYF.

The genes are TRBV10-3 and TRBJ2-3; 7 positions match TRBD1. The CDR3 is made up of 15 amino acids. V shed 11 bases, J shed 2 bases, and the junction held 13 bases outside the gene matches. The germline gives CDR1 ENHRY, CDR2 SYGVKD. CDR3 sequence (DNA): TGTGCCGCATGCATGGGACAGCCTTCCACAGATACGCAGTATTTT. Amino acids: CAACMGQPSTDTQYF.

J is TRBJ2-2 and V is TRBV11-2; the D gene is possibly TRBD1 (5 bases). Germline V gives CDR1 SGHAT, CDR2 FQNNGV. CDR3 length: 14 amino acids. V lost 0 bases and J 7 bases, leaving 9 bases between the germline ends. The CDR3 DNA reads as TGTGCCAGCAGCTTAGACAGGGCTGGCGGGGAGCTGTTTTTT. Amino acid sequence: CASSLDRAGGELFF. Full variable domain (outside the CDR3, taken from reference TRBV11-2 and TRBJ2-2): EAGVAQSPRYKIIEKRQSVAFWCNPISGHATLYWYQQILGQGPKLLIQFQNNGVVDDSQLPKDRFSAERLKGVDSTLKIQPAKLEDSAVYLCASSLDRAGGELFFGEGSRLTVL.

This chain joins TRBV18 and TRBJ2-7; 7 bases fit TRBD1. Germline V CDR1 and CDR2: KGHSH, LQKENI. This CDR3 region has 14 residues. The V gene end was trimmed by 2 bases and the J gene end by 3 bases; junction bases not matched to a gene: 4. CDR3 sequence reads: CASSPSGQYYEQYF. In DNA form, the CDR3 reads TGTGCCAGCTCACCATCGGGACAGTACTACGAGCAGTACTTC.

The chain links TRBV10-3 to TRBJ2-4, with D perhaps assigned TRBD1 or TRBD2 (5 bases each). The length of the CDR3 is 16 residues. The V and J ends lost 2 bases and 7 bases respectively, with 18 bases between them. The germline V gene encodes CDR1 ENHRY and CDR2 SYGVKD. CDR3 DNA sequence: TGTGCCATCAGTGAGAAGGGACGAGCCGCTAACAACATTCAGTACTTC. It yields the protein CAISEKGRAANNIQYF.

In its sample, this clone was seen a few times. The chain is built from TRBV10-3 and TRBJ1-6, with 9 bases fitting TRBD1. With V trimmed by 10 bases and J by 5 bases, 12 bases remained unmatched. CDR3 length: 16 amino acids. Germline CDR1 is ENHRY and CDR2 is SYGVKD. DNA for the CDR3: TGTGCCACCCGCCCAGGGGACAGGGAACATAATTCACCCCTCCACTTT. As protein: CATRPGDREHNSPLHF.

The J gene is TRBJ1-5, the V gene TRBV19; possibly TRBD1 for D (5 bases). Germline V CDR1 and CDR2: LNHDA, SQIVND (reference sequence). The length of the CDR3 is 18 residues. V gave up 3 bases and J gave up 5 bases, with 23 bases separating them. CDR3 nucleotides: TGTGCCAGTAGTATGGGTGGGGACTCCCAGGGAATTCATCAGCCCCAGCATTTT. Amino acids: CASSMGGDSQGIHQPQHF.

V gene TRBV7-3 combines with J gene TRBJ2-5; 12 nucleotides align to TRBD2. The V gene end was trimmed by 3 bases and the J gene end by 1 base; junction bases not matched to a gene: 9. Germline CDR1 is SGHTA and CDR2 is FQGTGA. This CDR3 is 18 amino acids long. In DNA form, the CDR3 reads TGTGCCAGCAGCTTCGGGCTAGCGGGGGGGCCTAGCCAAGAGACCCAGTACTTC. This translates into CASSFGLAGGPSQETQYF.

The rearrangement joins TRBV6-5 to TRBJ1-2, with TRBD1 matching over 8 bases. The V gene end was trimmed by 6 bases and the J gene end by 8 bases; junction bases not matched to a gene: 11. Germline values: CDR1 MNHEY, CDR2 SVGAGI. The CDR3 has 14 amino acids. In DNA, the CDR3 is TGTGCCAGCAGCCGACAGGGGATGGGGGAAGGCTACACCTTC. Translation gives CASSRQGMGEGYTF.

V is TRBV5-4 and J is TRBJ2-2; 10 bases agree with TRBD1. After removal of 4 bases from V and 7 bases from J, the junction contained 10 bases not matched to a gene. CDR3 length equals 16 residues. The germline V gene has CDR1 SGHNT and CDR2 YYREEE (reference sequence). The CDR3 nucleotides are TGTGCCAGCAGCCGCCGGACAGGGGGGTATATCGGGGAGCTGTTTTTT. As protein: CASSRRTGGYIGELFF.

V is TRBV9 and J is TRBJ1-5; no clear D gene. The CDR3 runs to 13 residues. Per germline, CDR1 SGDLS and CDR2 YYNGEE. V dropped 3 bases and J dropped 5 bases, with 9 bases sitting between them. The CDR3 protein is CASSDTGYQPQHF. CDR3 bases: TGTGCCAGCAGCGATACGGGTTATCAGCCCCAGCATTTT.

This clone was observed once. CDR3 sequence reads: CASSYDSGGGNEQFF. CDR3 bases: TGTGCCAGCAGCTACGACTCAGGGGGAGGGAATGAGCAGTTCTTC. The chain has TRBV7-2 and TRBJ2-1; D tentatively fits TRBD1 or TRBD2 (7 bases each). The germline V gene encodes CDR1 SGHTA and CDR2 FQGNSA. The V end was cut by 4 bases, the J end by 7 bases, with 17 bases between. The CDR3 length is 15 residues.

This chain uses TRBV4-3 with TRBJ2-1; tentatively, D is TRBD1 (6 bases). CDR3 size: 15 residues. Germline CDR1 is LGHNA and CDR2 is YSLEER. Trimming pared 6 bases from V and 0 bases from J, leaving 12 bases between. The CDR3 region has the DNA TGCGCCAGCAGACCGGGACACAGCTCCTACAATGAGCAGTTCTTC. It yields the protein CASRPGHSSYNEQFF.

The rearrangement uses TRBV28 and TRBJ2-7; 8 bases align to TRBD2. Germline trimming cut 4 bases from V and 2 bases from J; bases unmatched to any gene: 10. The CDR3 consists of 16 residues. Germline V gene sequence: CDR1 MDHEN, CDR2 SYDVKM. The chain's CDR3 is CASSSLGGGRPYEQYF. The CDR3 DNA reads as TGTGCCAGCAGTTCCCTGGGCGGGGGGCGTCCCTACGAGCAGTACTTC.

This rearrangement joins TRBV6-5 to TRBJ1-1; perhaps TRBD1 as D (5 bases). This CDR3 is 13 amino acids long. The V gene lost 11 bases and the J gene lost 4 bases, with 17 bases spanning the gap. The germline gives CDR1 MNHEY, CDR2 SVGAGI. The CDR3: CAGSGNLFTEAFF. The CDR3 coding sequence is TGTGCCGGCTCAGGGAATTTATTCACTGAAGCTTTCTTT.